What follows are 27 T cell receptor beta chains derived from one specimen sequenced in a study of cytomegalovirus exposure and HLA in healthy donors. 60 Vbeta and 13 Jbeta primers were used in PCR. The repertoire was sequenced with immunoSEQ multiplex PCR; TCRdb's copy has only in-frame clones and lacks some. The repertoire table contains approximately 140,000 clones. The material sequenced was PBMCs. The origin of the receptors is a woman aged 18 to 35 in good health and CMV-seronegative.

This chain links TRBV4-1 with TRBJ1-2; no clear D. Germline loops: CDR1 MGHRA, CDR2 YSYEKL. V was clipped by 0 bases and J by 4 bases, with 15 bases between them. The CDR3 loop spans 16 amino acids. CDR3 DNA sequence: TGCGCCAGCAGCCAAGATCGGTCAGGAGGAAGCTATGGCTACACCTTC. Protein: CASSQDRSGGSYGYTF.

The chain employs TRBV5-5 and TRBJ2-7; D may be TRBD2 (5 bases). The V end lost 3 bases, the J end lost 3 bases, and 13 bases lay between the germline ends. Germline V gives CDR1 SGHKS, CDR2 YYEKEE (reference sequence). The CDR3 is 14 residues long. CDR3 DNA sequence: TGTGCCAGCAGCTCCGGACTCGGATTCTACGAGCAGTACTTC. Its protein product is CASSSGLGFYEQYF.

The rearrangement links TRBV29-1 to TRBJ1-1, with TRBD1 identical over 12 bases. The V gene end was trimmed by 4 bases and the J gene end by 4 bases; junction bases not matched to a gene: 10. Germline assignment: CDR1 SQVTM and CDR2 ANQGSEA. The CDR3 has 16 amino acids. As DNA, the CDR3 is TGCAGCGTTGGTGGGACAGGGGGCGCCTACGCCACTGAAGCTTTCTTT. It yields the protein CSVGGTGGAYATEAFF.

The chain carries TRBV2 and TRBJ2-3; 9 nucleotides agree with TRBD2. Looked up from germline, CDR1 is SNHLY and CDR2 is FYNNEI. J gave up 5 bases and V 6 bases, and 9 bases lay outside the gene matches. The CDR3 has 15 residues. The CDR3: CASSVFAGGLDTQYF. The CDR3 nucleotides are TGTGCCAGCAGCGTTTTCGCGGGAGGGCTAGATACGCAGTATTTT.

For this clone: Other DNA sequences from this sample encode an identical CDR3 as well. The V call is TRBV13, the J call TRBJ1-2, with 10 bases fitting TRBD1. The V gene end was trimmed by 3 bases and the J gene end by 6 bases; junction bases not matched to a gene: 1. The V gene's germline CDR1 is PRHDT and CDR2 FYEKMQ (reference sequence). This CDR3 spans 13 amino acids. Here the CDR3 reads CASSLGTGDGYTF. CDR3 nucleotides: TGTGCCAGCAGCTTGGGGACAGGGGATGGCTACACCTTC.

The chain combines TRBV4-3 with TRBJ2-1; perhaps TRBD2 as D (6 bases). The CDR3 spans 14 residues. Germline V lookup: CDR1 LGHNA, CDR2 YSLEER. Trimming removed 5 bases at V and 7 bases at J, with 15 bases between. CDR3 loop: CASSSNWGVNEQFF. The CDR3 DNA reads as TGCGCCAGCAGCTCCAACTGGGGGGTGAATGAGCAGTTCTTC.

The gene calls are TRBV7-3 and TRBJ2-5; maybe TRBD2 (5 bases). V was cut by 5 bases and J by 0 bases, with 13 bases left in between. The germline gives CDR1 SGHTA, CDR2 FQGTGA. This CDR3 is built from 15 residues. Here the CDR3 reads CASSPRAGHQETQYF. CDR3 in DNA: TGTGCCAGCAGCCCGAGGGCAGGCCACCAAGAGACCCAGTACTTC.

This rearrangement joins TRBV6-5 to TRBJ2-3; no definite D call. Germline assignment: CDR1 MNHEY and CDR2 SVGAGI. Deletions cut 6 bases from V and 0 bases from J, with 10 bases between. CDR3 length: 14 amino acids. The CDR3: CASRPTGSTDTQYF. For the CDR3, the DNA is TGTGCCAGCAGACCGACTGGAAGCACAGATACGCAGTATTTT.

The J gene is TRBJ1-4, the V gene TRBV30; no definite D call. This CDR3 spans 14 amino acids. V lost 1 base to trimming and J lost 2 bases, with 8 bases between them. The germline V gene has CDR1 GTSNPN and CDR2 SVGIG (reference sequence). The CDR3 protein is CAWSATGTNEKLFF. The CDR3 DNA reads TGTGCCTGGAGTGCTACGGGGACTAATGAAAAACTGTTTTTT.

As DNA, the CDR3 is TGTGCCAGCAGTTTCTACCAGGGGGCTGAAGCTTTCTTT. Amino acids: CASSFYQGAEAFF. The chain combines TRBV28 with TRBJ1-1, with 7 bases identical to TRBD1. The ends lost 3 bases at V and 6 bases at J; junction bases unmatched: 4. The CDR3 runs 13 residues. The germline V gene has CDR1 MDHEN and CDR2 SYDVKM.

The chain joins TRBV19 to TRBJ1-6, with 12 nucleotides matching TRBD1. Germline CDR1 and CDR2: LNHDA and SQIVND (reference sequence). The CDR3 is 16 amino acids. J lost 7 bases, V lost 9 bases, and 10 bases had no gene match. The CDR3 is CASRDRGLYPNSPLHF. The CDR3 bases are TGTGCCAGCCGGGACAGGGGGCTTTACCCGAATTCACCCCTCCACTTT.

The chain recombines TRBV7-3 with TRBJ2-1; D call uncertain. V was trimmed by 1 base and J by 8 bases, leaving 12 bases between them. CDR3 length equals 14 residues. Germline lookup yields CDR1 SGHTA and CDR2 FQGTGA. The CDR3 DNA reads TGTGCCAGCAGCTTAAGCGTCCGATCGGATGAGCAGTTCTTC. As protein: CASSLSVRSDEQFF. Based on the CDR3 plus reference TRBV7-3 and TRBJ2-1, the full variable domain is GAGVSQTPSNKVTEKGKYVELRCDPISGHTALYWYRQSLGQGPEFLIYFQGTGAADDSGLPNDRFFAVRPEGSVSTLKIQRTERGDSAVYLCASSLSVRSDEQFFGPGTRLTVL.

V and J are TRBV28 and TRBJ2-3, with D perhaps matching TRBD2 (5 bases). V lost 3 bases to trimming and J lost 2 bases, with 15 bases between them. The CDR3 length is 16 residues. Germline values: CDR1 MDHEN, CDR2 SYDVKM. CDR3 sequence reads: CASSLGPALATDTQYF. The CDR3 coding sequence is TGTGCCAGCAGTTTGGGCCCCGCGCTAGCCACAGATACGCAGTATTTT.

This chain's CDR3 is CASSRGGGSSGNTIYF. CDR3 DNA: TGCGCCAGCAGCAGGGGGGGCGGCAGCTCTGGAAACACCATATATTTT. The chain uses TRBV5-1 and TRBJ1-3; D possibly corresponds to TRBD1 (6 bases). Trimming took off 4 bases at V and 0 bases at J, with 14 bases between the two ends. CDR1 and CDR2 from the germline V gene are SGHRS and YFSETQ. CDR3 length: 16 amino acids.

CDR3 sequence: CASSGGTGTSRNEQFF. The CDR3 DNA sequence: TGTGCCAGCAGCGGAGGTACCGGGACTAGTAGGAATGAGCAGTTCTTC. The gene calls are TRBV9 and TRBJ2-1; 8 nucleotides line up with TRBD2. Germline V lookup: CDR1 SGDLS, CDR2 YYNGEE. J lost 7 bases, V lost 3 bases, and 12 bases had no gene match. The CDR3 extends over 16 amino acids.

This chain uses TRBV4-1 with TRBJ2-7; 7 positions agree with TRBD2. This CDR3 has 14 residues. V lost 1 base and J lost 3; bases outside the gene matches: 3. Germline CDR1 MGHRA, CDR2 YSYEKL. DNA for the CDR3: TGCGCCAGCAGCCAAGCCGGCGGGAGCTACGAGCAGTACTTC. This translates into CASSQAGGSYEQYF.

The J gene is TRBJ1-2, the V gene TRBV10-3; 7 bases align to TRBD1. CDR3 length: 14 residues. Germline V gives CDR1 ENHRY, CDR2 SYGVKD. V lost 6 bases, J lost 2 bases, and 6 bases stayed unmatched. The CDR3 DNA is TGTGCCATCAGCGAGACAGGGTTAAACTATGGCTACACCTTC. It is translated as CAISETGLNYGYTF.

CDR3 loop: CATGQDYYEQYF. In DNA form, the CDR3 reads TGTGCCACGGGACAGGACTACTACGAGCAGTACTTC. This chain connects TRBV10-3 to TRBJ2-7, with 8 bases aligning to TRBD1. The germline V gene has CDR1 ENHRY and CDR2 SYGVKD. J lost 3 bases, V lost 10 bases, and 5 bases had no gene match. This CDR3 has 12 residues.

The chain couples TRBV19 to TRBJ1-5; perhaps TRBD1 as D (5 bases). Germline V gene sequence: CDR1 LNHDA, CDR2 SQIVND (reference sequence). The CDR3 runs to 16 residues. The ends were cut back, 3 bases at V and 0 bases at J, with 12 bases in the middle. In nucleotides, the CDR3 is TGTGCCAGTAGTATTGAAGGGGTCTATAGCAATCAGCCCCAGCATTTT. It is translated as CASSIEGVYSNQPQHF.

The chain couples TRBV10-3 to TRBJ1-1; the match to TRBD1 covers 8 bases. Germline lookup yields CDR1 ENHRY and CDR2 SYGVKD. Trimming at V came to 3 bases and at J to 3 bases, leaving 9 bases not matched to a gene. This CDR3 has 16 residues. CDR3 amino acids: CAISELDRVGYTEAFF. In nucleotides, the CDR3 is TGTGCCATCAGTGAATTGGACAGGGTAGGGTACACTGAAGCTTTCTTT.

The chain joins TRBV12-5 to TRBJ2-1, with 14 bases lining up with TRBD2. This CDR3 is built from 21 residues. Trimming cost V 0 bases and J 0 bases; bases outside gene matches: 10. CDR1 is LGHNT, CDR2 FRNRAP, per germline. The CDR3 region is CASGLVPGLAGVSSSYNEQFF. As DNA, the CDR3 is TGTGCTAGTGGTTTGGTCCCGGGACTAGCGGGAGTTTCAAGCTCCTACAATGAGCAGTTCTTC.

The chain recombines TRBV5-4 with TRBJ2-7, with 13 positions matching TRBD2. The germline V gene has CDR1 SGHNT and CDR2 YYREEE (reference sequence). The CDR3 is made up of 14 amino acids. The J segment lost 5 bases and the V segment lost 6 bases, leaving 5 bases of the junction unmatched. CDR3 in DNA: TGTGCCAGCACCTTCGGACTAGCGGGAGACGAGCAGTACTTC. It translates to CASTFGLAGDEQYF. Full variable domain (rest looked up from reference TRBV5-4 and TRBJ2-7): ETGVTQSPTHLIKTRGQQVTLRCSSQSGHNTVSWYQQALGQGPQFIFQYYREEENGRGNFPPRFSGLQFPNYSSELNVNALELDDSALYLCASTFGLAGDEQYFGPGTRLTVT.

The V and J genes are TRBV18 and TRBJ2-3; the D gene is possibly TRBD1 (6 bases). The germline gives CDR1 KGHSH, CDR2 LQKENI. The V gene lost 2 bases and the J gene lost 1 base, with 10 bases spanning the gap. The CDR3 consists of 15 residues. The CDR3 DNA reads TGTGCCAGCTCACCAGAGGGGGTCGGCACAGATACGCAGTATTTT. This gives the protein CASSPEGVGTDTQYF.

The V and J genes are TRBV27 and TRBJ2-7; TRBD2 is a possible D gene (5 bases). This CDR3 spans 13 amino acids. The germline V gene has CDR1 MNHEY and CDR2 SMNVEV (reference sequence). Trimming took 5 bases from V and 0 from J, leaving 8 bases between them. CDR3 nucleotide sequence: TGTGCCAGCAGTCGGAGGAGCTCCTACGAGCAGTACTTC. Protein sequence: CASSRRSSYEQYF.

Here the CDR3 DNA reads TGTGCCACCAGCCACATCCAGACGGGGGGTGCAGATACGCAGTATTTT. It translates to CATSHIQTGGADTQYF. This chain links TRBV15 with TRBJ2-3; 7 positions match TRBD2. J lost 4 bases, V lost 5 bases, and 12 bases had no gene match. The CDR3 extends over 16 amino acids. Germline CDR1 and CDR2: LNHNV and YYDKDF (reference sequence).

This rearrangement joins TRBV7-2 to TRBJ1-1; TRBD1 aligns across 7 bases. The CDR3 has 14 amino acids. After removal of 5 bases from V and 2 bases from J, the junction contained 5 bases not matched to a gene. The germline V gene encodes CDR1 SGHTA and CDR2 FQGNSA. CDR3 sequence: CASSPGQANTEAFF. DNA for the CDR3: TGTGCCAGCAGCCCCGGACAGGCTAACACTGAAGCTTTCTTT.

The CDR3 DNA sequence: TGCGCCAGCAGCCAAGATCCGGCCAGGTCAACCGGGGAGCTGTTTTTT. Translating it yields CASSQDPARSTGELFF. V gene TRBV4-1 combines with J gene TRBJ2-2; D call uncertain. The germline V gene encodes CDR1 MGHRA and CDR2 YSYEKL. The CDR3 sequence is 16 residues long. The V gene lost 0 bases and the J gene lost 5 bases, with 13 bases spanning the gap.